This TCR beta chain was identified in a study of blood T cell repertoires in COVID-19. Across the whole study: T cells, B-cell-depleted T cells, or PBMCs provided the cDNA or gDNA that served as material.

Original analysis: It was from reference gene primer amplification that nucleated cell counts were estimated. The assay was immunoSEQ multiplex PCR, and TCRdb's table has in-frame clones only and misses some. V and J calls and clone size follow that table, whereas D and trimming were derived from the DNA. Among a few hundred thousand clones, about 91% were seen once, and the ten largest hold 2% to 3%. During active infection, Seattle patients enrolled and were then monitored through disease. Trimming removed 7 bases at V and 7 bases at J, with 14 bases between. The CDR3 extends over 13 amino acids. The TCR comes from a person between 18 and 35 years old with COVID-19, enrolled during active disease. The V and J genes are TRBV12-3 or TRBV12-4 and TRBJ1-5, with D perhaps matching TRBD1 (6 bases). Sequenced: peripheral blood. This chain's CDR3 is CASKRGGPQPQHF. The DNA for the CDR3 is TGTGCCAGCAAAAGAGGGGGTCCCCAGCCCCAGCATTTT.